One sample yielded the 13 T cell receptor beta chains listed below, sequenced in a study of blood T cell repertoires in COVID-19. Repertoires were generated with immunoSEQ multiplex PCR, while TCRdb's copy carries only in-frame clones and drops some. The data hold 95,000 to 110,000 clones, with 87% observed a single time. Sequenced input: peripheral blood. The receptor source for this set is a man aged 50-60 years with acute or convalescent COVID-19.

The V call is TRBV19, the J call TRBJ2-2; 8 positions agree with TRBD2. CDR3 size: 16 residues. The V gene's germline CDR1 is LNHDA and CDR2 SQIVND (reference sequence). V shed 1 base and J 7 bases; nucleotides not matched to a gene: 8. The CDR3 loop is CASSIGGSGTGGELFF. CDR3 nucleotides: TGTGCCAGTAGTATAGGAGGTAGCGGGACGGGCGGGGAGCTGTTTTTT. Combining the CDR3 with reference TRBV19 and TRBJ2-2 gives the whole variable domain DGGITQSPKYLFRKEGQNVTLSCEQNLNHDAMYWYRQDPGQGLRLIYYSQIVNDFQKGDIAEGYSVSREKKESFPLTVTSAQKNPTAFYLCASSIGGSGTGGELFFGEGSRLTVL.

The chain has TRBV2 and TRBJ1-1; tentatively, D is TRBD1 (5 bases). CDR1 and CDR2 (germline): SNHLY, FYNNEI. The CDR3 is 11 residues long. The V and J ends lost 7 bases and 3 bases respectively, with 6 bases between them. In DNA form, the CDR3 reads TGTGCCAGCACCAGGGACACTGAAGCTTTCTTT. Its translation: CASTRDTEAFF.

As to this clone: One end of the junction fails to match germline, which may point to a read error. This chain joins TRBV2 and TRBJ1-2; D call uncertain. The CDR3 extends over 13 amino acids. Germline lookup yields CDR1 SNHLY and CDR2 FYNNEI. CDR3 sequence: CANSEIFDYGYTF. The CDR3 nucleotides are TGTGCCAACAGTGAAATTTTCGACTATGGCTACACCTTC.

The chain is built from TRBV7-9 and TRBJ1-2; the match to TRBD1 covers 7 bases. Germline values: CDR1 SEHNR, CDR2 FQNEAQ (reference sequence). The CDR3 extends over 15 amino acids. Trimming removed 5 bases from V and 7 bases from J; junction bases left unmatched: 13. The CDR3 sequence is CASSPHAGTAVGYTF. The CDR3 DNA sequence: TGTGCCAGCAGCCCTCACGCCGGGACAGCTGTTGGCTACACCTTC.

The V and J genes are TRBV24-1 and TRBJ1-1; D is perhaps TRBD1 (5 bases). The CDR3 totals 15 residues. From germline, CDR1 is KGHDR and CDR2 SFDVKD. V was clipped by 2 bases and J by 1 base, with 10 bases between them. The CDR3 here is CATSDSLDKNTEAFF. For the CDR3, the DNA is TGTGCCACCAGTGATTCCCTGGACAAGAACACTGAAGCTTTCTTT.

The chain combines TRBV18 with TRBJ1-1; possible D gene TRBD1, 5 bases. There are 16 residues in the CDR3. In germline, CDR1 is KGHSH, CDR2 LQKENI. The ends were cut back, 1 base at V and 3 bases at J, with 15 bases in the middle. In nucleotides, the CDR3 is TGTGCCAGCTCACCACTGCAGGGAATCCCTGACACTGAAGCTTTCTTT. Amino acids: CASSPLQGIPDTEAFF.

This chain connects TRBV19 to TRBJ2-1, with 7 bases lining up with TRBD2. CDR3 length: 15 amino acids. Germline V gene data show CDR1 as LNHDA and CDR2 as SQIVND (reference sequence). With V trimmed by 6 bases and J by 2 bases, 7 bases remained unmatched. The CDR3 DNA sequence: TGTGCCAGTAGCTCGAGCGGGATGACCTACAATGAGCAGTTCTTC. It codes for CASSSSGMTYNEQFF.

V gene TRBV30 combines with J gene TRBJ1-4, with 7 bases that match TRBD1. The CDR3 sequence is 17 residues long. Germline CDR1 GTSNPN, CDR2 SVGIG (reference sequence). With V trimmed by 0 bases and J by 8 bases, 15 bases remained unmatched. CDR3 amino acids: CAWSVFAGLTGQEKLFF. The CDR3 nucleotides are TGTGCCTGGAGTGTCTTCGCCGGTTTGACAGGGCAGGAAAAACTGTTTTTT. Full variable domain (rest looked up from reference TRBV30 and TRBJ1-4): SQTIHQWPATLVQPVGSPLSLECTVEGTSNPNLYWYRQAAGRGLQLLFYSVGIGQISSEVPQNLSASRPQDRQFILSSKKLLLSDSGFYLCAWSVFAGLTGQEKLFFGSGTQLSVL.

This chain joins TRBV7-6 and TRBJ2-2; unclear D gene. Trimming removed 2 bases at V and 0 bases at J, with 7 bases between. The CDR3 sequence is 15 residues long. Germline assignment: CDR1 SGHVS and CDR2 FNYEAQ. CDR3 coding DNA: TGTGCCAGCAGCTTAAACAGCCCGAACACCGGGGAGCTGTTTTTT. It encodes CASSLNSPNTGELFF.

The V call is TRBV2, the J call TRBJ1-6; D call uncertain. V shed 7 bases and J shed 7 bases, with 14 bases lying between them. This CDR3 spans 14 amino acids. From germline, CDR1 is SNHLY and CDR2 FYNNEI. In nucleotides, the CDR3 is TGTGCCAGCACCGGAGGTGTGATAAATTCACCCCTCCACTTT. It is translated as CASTGGVINSPLHF. The whole variable domain, remainder taken from reference TRBV2 and TRBJ1-6, is EPEVTQTPSHQVTQMGQEVILRCVPISNHLYFYWYRQILGQKVEFLVSFYNNEISEKSEIFDDQFSVERPDGSNFTLKIRSTKLEDSAMYFCASTGGVINSPLHFGNGTRLTVT.

V gene TRBV7-2 combines with J gene TRBJ1-1; D is unclear. The CDR3 is 12 residues long. The V end was cut by 5 bases, the J end by 5 bases, with 9 bases between. Germline V CDR1 and CDR2: SGHTA, FQGNSA. The CDR3 sequence is CASSPPGTEAFF. CDR3 nucleotides: TGTGCCAGCAGCCCCCCCGGGACTGAAGCTTTCTTT.

The V call is TRBV7-9, the J call TRBJ1-1; 7 positions match TRBD1. The CDR3 sequence is 13 residues long. V lost 7 bases and J lost 7; bases outside the gene matches: 9. Germline V CDR1 and CDR2: SEHNR, FQNEAQ (reference sequence). CDR3 region: CASNGQAPLEAFF. For the CDR3, the DNA is TGTGCCAGCAACGGACAGGCCCCGCTTGAAGCTTTCTTT.

The V and J genes are TRBV25-1 and TRBJ2-7, with 11 bases fitting TRBD1. The CDR3 totals 14 residues. After removal of 3 bases from V and 3 bases from J, the junction contained 1 base not matched to a gene. Germline CDR1 reads MGHDK; CDR2 reads SYGVNS. The DNA of the CDR3 is TGTGCCAGCAGTGAGGGGACAGGGGGCTACGAGCAGTACTTC. It is translated as CASSEGTGGYEQYF.